The 3 T cell receptor beta chains listed next were all sequenced from one sample in a study of blood T cell repertoires in COVID-19. TCRdb's table, derived via immunoSEQ multiplex PCR, lists solely in-frame clones and lacks some. The table shows 190,000 or so clones, with around 80% occurring only once. Sequenced input: peripheral blood. Receptors were obtained from an elderly woman with COVID-19, enrolled during active disease.

The J gene is TRBJ1-2, the V gene TRBV14, with D unresolved. CDR3 length: 12 residues. In germline, CDR1 is SGHDN, CDR2 FVKESK. The V end lost 0 bases, the J end lost 8 bases, and 7 bases lay between the germline ends. CDR3 amino acids: CASSQERWGYTF. The CDR3 DNA sequence: TGTGCCAGCAGCCAAGAGCGGTGGGGCTACACCTTC.

This clone occurred once. The genes are TRBV4-1 and TRBJ2-1, with 10 bases that match TRBD1. The CDR3 covers 15 residues. In germline, CDR1 is MGHRA, CDR2 YSYEKL. After removal of 3 bases from V and 7 bases from J, the junction contained 6 bases not matched to a gene. The CDR3 reads CASSQDRTGGNEQFF. DNA of the CDR3: TGCGCCAGCAGCCAGGACCGGACAGGGGGGAATGAGCAGTTCTTC.

The J gene is TRBJ1-1, the V gene TRBV7-3; D possibly corresponds to TRBD1 (6 bases). Trimming shortened V by 2 bases and J by 4 bases, and 14 bases separated the two germline ends. The CDR3 sequence is 15 residues long. Germline V CDR1 and CDR2: SGHTA, FQGTGA. The CDR3 reads CASSLAGVEGTEAFF. CDR3 DNA sequence: TGTGCCAGCAGCTTAGCAGGGGTAGAGGGCACTGAAGCTTTCTTT.